Below, 16 T cell receptor beta chains from the same sample are listed, as sequenced in a study of neurological immune-mediated disorders. TCRdb fed the 5' RACE reads into MiXCR, producing one record per CDR3 protein. This sample has approximately 66,000 distinct CDR3 sequences, with 4.5% found just once. Source material: PBMCs. The receptors originated from a man in his thirties or forties with multiple sclerosis.

This clonotype turned up a few times. The gene calls are TRBV5-5 and TRBJ2-7; D is possibly TRBD1 (5 bases). CDR1 is SGHKS and CDR2 is YYEKEE in the germline V gene (reference sequence). The germline V and J ends were trimmed by 4 bases and 1 base, with 15 bases remaining between them. The CDR3 runs 15 residues. The CDR3: CASSQLGHSSYEQYF. In DNA, the CDR3 is TGTGCCAGCAGCCAACTCGGACACAGTTCCTACGAGCAGTACTTC.

This chain joins TRBV6-1 and TRBJ1-2; no firm D call. CDR3 length equals 11 residues. V gave up 5 bases and J gave up 4 bases, with 5 bases separating them. CDR1 MNHNS and CDR2 SASEGT come from the germline V gene. CDR3 sequence (DNA): TGTGCCAGCAGTTCAGCCTATGGCTACACCTTC. Translating it yields CASSSAYGYTF.

This clonotype was seen a handful of times. The genes are TRBV10-3 and TRBJ1-1; D unresolved. Germline values: CDR1 ENHRY, CDR2 SYGVKD. V was shortened by 4 bases and J by 1 base, with 7 bases between the two germline ends. This CDR3 has 13 residues. The CDR3 here is CAISAGTNTEAFF. CDR3 coding DNA: TGTGCCATCAGTGCAGGCACGAACACTGAAGCTTTCTTT.

This clonotype was detected ten times or more. The V call is TRBV5-1, the J call TRBJ2-3; possibly TRBD2 for D (6 bases). V was cut by 4 bases and J by 2 bases, with 14 bases left in between. Germline V gives CDR1 SGHRS, CDR2 YFSETQ. The CDR3 totals 15 residues. The CDR3 DNA is TGCGCCAGCAGCCTGGGCGGGGCCGTCACAGATACGCAGTATTTT. It specifies CASSLGGAVTDTQYF.

This clonotype was observed at least ten times. CDR3 residues: CASTNSGYEQYF. In nucleotides, the CDR3 is TGCGCCAGCACCAACTCGGGGTACGAGCAGTACTTC. The chain is built from TRBV5-1 and TRBJ2-7; tentative D call: TRBD2 (5 bases). Germline CDR1 reads SGHRS; CDR2 reads YFSETQ. V dropped 6 bases and J dropped 4 bases, with 11 bases sitting between them. The CDR3 is 12 amino acids.

This clonotype was counted ten times or more. The V call is TRBV5-1, the J call TRBJ1-2, with a weak D call TRBD1 (6 bases). The V gene lost 0 bases and the J gene lost 8 bases, with 8 bases spanning the gap. Germline CDR1 reads SGHRS; CDR2 reads YFSETQ. The CDR3 contains 12 residues. The CDR3 bases are TGCGCCAGCAGCTTGGACAGGGACGGCTACACCTTC. Translated, it gives CASSLDRDGYTF.

This clonotype was found many times. V usage is TRBV20-1 and J usage is TRBJ2-3; a possible D gene is TRBD2 (5 bases). Germline-derived CDR1 and CDR2 are DFQATT and SNEGSKA (reference sequence). This CDR3 spans 15 amino acids. V lost 6 bases to trimming and J lost 2 bases, with 18 bases between them. The CDR3 sequence: CSAAHLTNPTDTQYF. The CDR3 DNA reads as TGCAGTGCCGCCCACCTGACTAACCCCACAGATACGCAGTATTTT.

This rearrangement joins TRBV23-1 to TRBJ1-4; no clear D. TRBV23-1 qualifies as an ORF whose function is uncertain. Between the trimmed V and J ends, which lost 3 bases and 5 bases, there was a span of 10 bases. The CDR3 is made up of 14 amino acids. The CDR3, as DNA: TGCGCCAGCAGTCAGCCAGAAGGGAATGAAAAACTGTTTTTT. It is translated as CASSQPEGNEKLFF.

This clonotype was seen only a few times. V usage is TRBV27 and J usage is TRBJ2-5; the D is unclear. Germline V gene lookup returns CDR1 MNHEY and CDR2 SMNVEV (reference sequence). CDR3 length equals 13 residues. The germline V and J ends were trimmed by 5 bases and 4 bases, with 11 bases remaining between them. The CDR3 bases are TGTGCCAGCAGTCCCCTGACCCCAGAGACCCAGTACTTC. Amino acids: CASSPLTPETQYF.

This clonotype occurred many times. The chain recombines TRBV14 with TRBJ2-1; D is perhaps TRBD2 (6 bases). This CDR3 has 17 residues. The ends were cut back, 4 bases at V and 6 bases at J, with 22 bases in the middle. From germline, CDR1 is SGHDN and CDR2 FVKESK. The CDR3 DNA sequence: TGTGCCAGCAGCCTCTTTACGGGGTCGCCGGGGGTCAATGAGCAGTTCTTC. This codes for CASSLFTGSPGVNEQFF. The whole variable domain, filled in from reference TRBV14 and TRBJ2-1, reads EAGVTQFPSHSVIEKGQTVTLRCDPISGHDNLYWYRRVMGKEIKFLLHFVKESKQDESGMPNNRFLAERTGGTYSTLKVQPAELEDSGVYFCASSLFTGSPGVNEQFFGPGTRLTVL.

Many counts were recorded for this clonotype. The chain employs TRBV9 and TRBJ1-4; 7 positions match TRBD1. This CDR3 is built from 14 residues. Germline lookup yields CDR1 SGDLS and CDR2 YYNGEE. Trimming removed 8 bases from V and 8 bases from J; junction bases left unmatched: 12. In nucleotides, the CDR3 is TGTGCCAGTTCCTCACAGGGGCGTCAGGAAAAACTGTTTTTT. This encodes CASSSQGRQEKLFF. Combining the CDR3 with reference TRBV9 and TRBJ1-4 gives the whole variable domain DSGVTQTPKHLITATGQRVTLRCSPRSGDLSVYWYQQSLDQGLQFLIQYYNGEERAKGNILERFSAQQFPDLHSELNLSSLELGDSALYFCASSSQGRQEKLFFGSGTQLSVL.

This clonotype was seen repeatedly, ten times or more. The chain carries TRBV3-1 and TRBJ1-2, with D possibly TRBD1 on 6 matching bases. Trimming pared 6 bases from V and 10 bases from J, leaving 15 bases between. CDR3 length equals 12 residues. The germline CDR1 and CDR2 sequences are LGHDT and YNNKEL (reference sequence). The CDR3 DNA follows: TGTGCCAGCAGTTCCGGACAGATTGTCTACACCTTC. It encodes CASSSGQIVYTF. The variable domain in full, completed from reference TRBV3-1 and TRBJ1-2, reads DTAVSQTPKYLVTQMGNDKSIKCEQNLGHDTMYWYKQDSKKFLKIMFSYNNKELIINETVPNRFSPKSPDKAHLNLHINSLELGDSAVYFCASSSGQIVYTFGSGTRLTVV.

In its sample, this clonotype was seen many times. The V gene is TRBV20-1, the J gene TRBJ2-3, with D perhaps TRBD1 or TRBD2 (6 bases each). Deletions cut 5 bases from V and 6 bases from J, with 24 bases between. Germline values: CDR1 DFQATT, CDR2 SNEGSKA (reference sequence). CDR3 size: 16 residues. In DNA form, the CDR3 reads TGCAGTGCTTATCAGTGGGGGTCCCGGGGGCCGGATACGCAGTATTTT. Protein: CSAYQWGSRGPDTQYF.

This clonotype was seen ten or more times. V gene TRBV12-3 or TRBV12-4 combines with J gene TRBJ1-2, with a weak D call TRBD1 (5 bases). The CDR3 is made up of 16 amino acids. The ends were cut back, 7 bases at V and 5 bases at J, with 23 bases in the middle. This CDR3 is CASTEIHTFRAYGYTF. The DNA for the CDR3 is TGTGCCAGCACCGAAATCCACACCTTCAGGGCTTATGGCTACACCTTC.

This clonotype showed up just a few times. The chain has TRBV6-5 and TRBJ2-7; unclear D gene. Trimming left V 2 bases short and J 5 bases short, with 7 bases between. CDR3 length: 12 residues. Germline V gene data show CDR1 as MNHEY and CDR2 as SVGAGI. The CDR3 protein is CASSYGENEQYF. The DNA for the CDR3 is TGTGCCAGCAGTTACGGCGAGAACGAGCAGTACTTC.

This clonotype was observed many times. The V call is TRBV15, the J call TRBJ1-5; no reliable D call. The CDR3 consists of 13 residues. Germline assignment: CDR1 LNHNV and CDR2 YYDKDF (reference sequence). Between the trimmed V and J ends, which lost 4 bases and 7 bases, there was a span of 11 bases. As DNA, the CDR3 is TGTGCCACCAGCACCCGGAGGAGGCAGCCCCAGCATTTT. Protein sequence: CATSTRRRQPQHF.